Listed below are T cell receptor beta chains from one sample, sequenced in a study of blood T cell repertoires in COVID-19. TCRdb's table, derived via immunoSEQ multiplex PCR, lists solely in-frame clones and lacks some. The table records roughly 250,000 clones, roughly 87% of them present only once. Specimen: peripheral blood. Receptors were obtained from a man between 60 and 75 years old who had recovered from COVID-19. CDR3s include the opening cysteine and the closing phenylalanine or tryptophan. A D gene is named only where the DNA matches it firmly. Size values are once, few and many counts, or a class for expanded clones, and some rows have none.

V: TRBV19
D: -
size: -
J: TRBJ1-6
DNA: TGTGCCAGTAGTATAGACCGAGCCCCGGGACATCCATCACCGTCACCCCTCCACTTT
CDR3: CASSIDRAPGHPSPSPLHF

V: TRBV5-1
D: -
size: -
J: TRBJ2-2
DNA: TGCGCCAGCAGCTTCACAGGCACCGGGGAGCTGTTTTTT
CDR3: CASSFTGTGELFF

V: TRBV30
D: -
size: -
J: TRBJ1-5
DNA: TGTGCCTGGAGTCGAGAAGGGGAATATCAGCCCCAGCATTTT
CDR3: CAWSREGEYQPQHF

V: TRBV2
D: TRBD1
size: -
J: TRBJ2-1
DNA: TGTGCCAGCAGTGAACCAGACAGGGCCTACAATGAGCAGTTCTTC
CDR3: CASSEPDRAYNEQFF

V: TRBV7-9
D: -
size: -
J: TRBJ1-1
DNA: TGTGCCAGCAGCTTAGAGTCCGCGGGCACTGAAGCTTTCTTT
CDR3: CASSLESAGTEAFF

V: TRBV30
D: -
size: -
J: TRBJ2-2
DNA: TGTGCCTGGAGTGTTCAGGGGGGCACCGGGGAGCTGTTTTTT
CDR3: CAWSVQGGTGELFF

V: TRBV7-9
D: TRBD1
size: few
J: TRBJ2-7
DNA: TGTGCCAGCAGCCGAACCGACAGGGGTTCCTACGAGCAGTACTTC
CDR3: CASSRTDRGSYEQYF

V: TRBV27
D: -
size: -
J: TRBJ2-5
DNA: TGTGCCAGCAGTTTATCTGCGGGGAGGCGAGAGACCCAGTACTTC
CDR3: CASSLSAGRRETQYF

V: TRBV5-1
D: -
size: -
J: TRBJ2-6
DNA: TGCGCCAGCAGCTTTAGACAGGGGACTACCCTCTCTGGGGCCAACGTCCTGACTTTC
CDR3: CASSFRQGTTLSGANVLTF

V: TRBV5-1
D: TRBD1
size: -
J: TRBJ2-4
DNA: TGCGCCAGCAGCCCTCGGGACAGGGATGCAGACATTCAGTACTTC
CDR3: CASSPRDRDADIQYF

V: TRBV30
D: -
size: -
J: TRBJ2-3
DNA: TGTGCCTGCGAGGGGGTAACAGATACGCAGTATTTT
CDR3: CACEGVTDTQYF